These T cell receptor beta chains were read from a single sample in a study of T cells in Graves' hyperthyroidism and ophthalmopathy. MiXCR, applied by TCRdb to the multiplex PCR reads, yields one record per CDR3 protein. The sample gives 450,000 to 700,000 distinct CDR3 sequences, 40% to 55% of which show up once; roughly 7.7% is in the top ten. The specimen was peripheral blood or thyroid tissue (not recorded which). All receptors come from a woman aged 18-29 years with Graves' hyperthyroidism. CDR3s leave out the opening cysteine and the closing phenylalanine or tryptophan. Fields, in order: J gene, V gene, CDR3 protein.

j_call: TRBJ2-5
v_call: TRBV7-3
cdr3_aa: ASSLEDQETQY

j_call: TRBJ2-7
v_call: TRBV20-1
cdr3_aa: SAQLAGAMNEQY

j_call: TRBJ2-7
v_call: TRBV29-1
cdr3_aa: SVERREHEQY

j_call: TRBJ1-4
v_call: TRBV10-3
cdr3_aa: AIKGNSRELDEQGNEKLF

j_call: TRBJ2-7
v_call: TRBV7-9
cdr3_aa: ASSLSGTGGLEQY

j_call: TRBJ1-1
v_call: TRBV10-3
cdr3_aa: AISEGTGNTEAF

j_call: TRBJ1-2
v_call: TRBV15
cdr3_aa: ATSRTRQNYGYT

j_call: TRBJ2-6
v_call: TRBV19
cdr3_aa: ASSISRPGLAGANVLT

j_call: TRBJ1-3
v_call: TRBV4-1
cdr3_aa: ASSQGSARYSGNTIY

j_call: NA
v_call: TRBV7-2
cdr3_aa: ASSHQPTTAGEQF

j_call: TRBJ2-1
v_call: TRBV29-1
cdr3_aa: SVGIAGIF

j_call: TRBJ1-1
v_call: TRBV29-1
cdr3_aa: SVEGGEMNTEAF

j_call: TRBJ2-7
v_call: TRBV30
cdr3_aa: AWFSGTGVPEQY

j_call: TRBJ1-4
v_call: TRBV7-3
cdr3_aa: ASSQQGQSEKLF

j_call: TRBJ2-7
v_call: TRBV30
cdr3_aa: AWFGLAGVVPSYEQY

j_call: TRBJ2-1
v_call: TRBV7-2
cdr3_aa: ASSSDRSSYNEQF

j_call: TRBJ2-3
v_call: TRBV11-2
cdr3_aa: ASSLNRVSDTQY

j_call: TRBJ2-5
v_call: TRBV10-2
cdr3_aa: ASCEPGVEARAQY

j_call: TRBJ2-1
v_call: TRBV20-1
cdr3_aa: SAPAGSSYNEQF

j_call: TRBJ2-3
v_call: TRBV29-1
cdr3_aa: SVGTGFSTDTQY

j_call: TRBJ1-5
v_call: TRBV6-5
cdr3_aa: ASSYPFPPGASNQPQH

j_call: TRBJ1-1
v_call: TRBV9
cdr3_aa: ASSEGQPLDTEAF

j_call: TRBJ2-7
v_call: TRBV20-1
cdr3_aa: SARKTSVHEQY

j_call: TRBJ1-1
v_call: TRBV10-3
cdr3_aa: ATGGSAGNTEAF

j_call: TRBJ2-7
v_call: TRBV7-3
cdr3_aa: ASSLTSSGQGGHEQY

j_call: TRBJ2-2
v_call: TRBV9
cdr3_aa: ASSAVGRVDTGELF

j_call: TRBJ2-5
v_call: TRBV7-9
cdr3_aa: ASRPTGRETQY

j_call: TRBJ1-6
v_call: TRBV7-3
cdr3_aa: ASSLTGTGLNSPLH

j_call: TRBJ2-5
v_call: TRBV5-1
cdr3_aa: ASGSGTQETQY

j_call: TRBJ1-5
v_call: TRBV5-1
cdr3_aa: ASGSGTKQGAGSNQPQH

j_call: NA
v_call: TRBV29-1
cdr3_aa: SVEGPPGEQF

j_call: TRBJ2-5
v_call: TRBV10-3
cdr3_aa: AVSATGGGETQY

j_call: TRBJ1-1
v_call: TRBV6-5
cdr3_aa: ASSYSYRTGITTEAF

j_call: TRBJ1-4
v_call: TRBV7-2
cdr3_aa: ASSLQGKSLF

j_call: TRBJ1-1
v_call: TRBV29-1
cdr3_aa: SGGQGLNTEAF

j_call: TRBJ1-2
v_call: TRBV15
cdr3_aa: ATSRDGGAGHT

j_call: TRBJ1-1
v_call: TRBV12-3/TRBV12-4
cdr3_aa: ASSLGPGRVPEQF

j_call: TRBJ1-5
v_call: TRBV7-9
cdr3_aa: ASSLSWGGNQPQH

j_call: TRBJ1-1
v_call: TRBV20-1
cdr3_aa: SATRQGSTEAF

j_call: TRBJ1-3
v_call: TRBV2
cdr3_aa: ASSRTSNTGNTIY

j_call: TRBJ1-5
v_call: TRBV27
cdr3_aa: ASSAKGGLRQH

j_call: TRBJ2-7
v_call: TRBV12-3/TRBV12-4
cdr3_aa: ASSRLQGYEQY

j_call: TRBJ2-2
v_call: TRBV15
cdr3_aa: ATSSWTLGELF

j_call: TRBJ1-2
v_call: TRBV10-3
cdr3_aa: ASSDDGSYGYT

j_call: TRBJ1-4
v_call: TRBV29-1
cdr3_aa: SVGRQGVGEKLF

j_call: TRBJ1-1
v_call: TRBV27
cdr3_aa: ASSPYRDWTEAF

j_call: TRBJ1-2
v_call: TRBV20-1
cdr3_aa: SARDHRDRFGDGYT

j_call: TRBJ2-7
v_call: TRBV7-8
cdr3_aa: ASSSYMGLAGSSYEQY